A selection of T cell receptor beta chains follows, all from one sample in a study of shared clonotypes between healthy human individuals. Sequencing used immunoSEQ multiplex PCR; TCRdb keeps in-frame clones, though not all of them. The sample holds about 580,000 clones; roughly 98% are singletons and the top ten take more than 0.3%. Sequenced input: naive CD8+ T cells sorted from blood. Receptors were obtained from a man under 40 in good health. The CDR3 runs from the conserved cysteine through the conserved F or W. The order of the fields is CDR3 protein, CDR3 DNA, V gene, clone size, J gene, D gene. D genes are given only for firm matches. The size entry is marked missing in some rows and otherwise reads once, few, many or a size class.

CASSLGEGQNEAFF TGCGCCAGCAGCCTTGGGGAGGGCCAAAACGAAGCTTTCTTT TRBV5-1 NA TRBJ1-1 NA
CASSLYAEPTDTQYF TGTGCCAGCAGCTTGTATGCGGAACCCACAGATACGCAGTATTTT TRBV5-4 NA TRBJ2-3 NA
CSVGHNYEQYF TGCAGCGTCGGACACAACTACGAGCAGTACTTC TRBV29-1 NA TRBJ2-7 NA
CASSKLAVPYNEQFF TGTGCCAGCAGCAAACTAGCGGTTCCCTACAATGAGCAGTTCTTC TRBV14 NA TRBJ2-1 TRBD2
CASSSSGEAFF TGTGCCAGCAGTAGCTCTGGTGAAGCTTTCTTT TRBV27 once TRBJ1-1 NA
CASSDTTGGSYEQYF TGCGCCAGCAGTGACACGACAGGAGGAAGCTACGAGCAGTACTTC TRBV10-2 NA TRBJ2-7 NA
CASSPGRAGGQEAFF TGTGCCAGCAGCCCCGGGAGGGCAGGGGGACAGGAAGCTTTCTTT TRBV11-2 NA TRBJ1-1 TRBD1
CASSEDSYYGYTF TGTGCCAGCAGTGAAGACAGCTACTATGGCTACACCTTC TRBV6-1 NA TRBJ1-2 NA
CASSLVRLAGPNEQFF TGTGCCAGCAGCTTAGTTAGGCTAGCGGGGCCCAATGAGCAGTTCTTC TRBV7-9 NA TRBJ2-1 TRBD2
CASREGNKNIQYF TGTGCCAGCAGGGAAGGGAACAAAAACATTCAGTACTTC TRBV5-4 NA TRBJ2-4 NA
CASSSLAAGFGYNEQFF TGTGCCAGCAGTTCACTCGCCGCGGGGTTCGGGTACAATGAGCAGTTCTTC TRBV28 NA TRBJ2-1 NA
CASSLARVRETQYF TGTGCCAGCAGCTTGGCCAGAGTCAGGGAGACCCAGTACTTC TRBV5-4 NA TRBJ2-5 NA
CASRGPDTQYF TGTGCCAGCAGGGGGCCAGATACGCAGTATTTT TRBV13 NA TRBJ2-3 NA
CASSLRRVLGDEQFF TGTGCCAGCAGCTTACGCAGGGTTCTGGGCGATGAGCAGTTCTTC TRBV7-2 NA TRBJ2-1 NA
CASSLSGAAEQFF TGTGCCAGCAGCTTATCCGGAGCGGCTGAGCAGTTCTTC TRBV7-9 NA TRBJ2-1 NA
CASSLVTGKGEQYF TGTGCCAGCAGCTTGGTGACAGGGAAGGGCGAGCAGTACTTC TRBV7-8 once TRBJ2-7 TRBD1
CASSPRPLGDHEAFF TGTGCCAGCAGCCCTCGACCGCTCGGGGATCATGAAGCTTTCTTT TRBV9 once TRBJ1-1 NA
CASGVAEGPYEQYF TGTGCCAGTGGTGTGGCGGAGGGGCCCTACGAGCAGTACTTC TRBV2 NA TRBJ2-7 NA
CASSPVGQETQYF TGTGCCAGCAGCCCGGTGGGCCAAGAGACCCAGTACTTC TRBV5-6 NA TRBJ2-5 NA